These T cell receptor beta chains were read from a single sample in a study of T cell responses to AZD1222 COVID-19 vaccine. Sequenced by immunoSEQ multiplex PCR; TCRdb stores in-frame clones only, minus some. This sample has approximately 74,000 clones, with approximately 90% found just once. Sequenced material: peripheral blood, taken on day 0 of AZD1222 vaccination. The receptors come from an adult in good health. Each CDR3 is given with its conserved first and last residue. The D gene is left open where the match is weak. A row's size may be missing; if present it is once, few, many or a size class.

j_call,v_call,d_call,clone_size,cdr3_nt,cdr3_aa
TRBJ1-2,TRBV5-4,NA,NA,TGTGCCAGCAGCTTGGGACAGGCCCTTAACTATGGCTACACCTTC,CASSLGQALNYGYTF
TRBJ2-7,TRBV11-2,NA,medium-sized,TGTGCCAGCAGCTTAGGGGTTAGCGCGTCCTACGAGCAGTACTTC,CASSLGVSASYEQYF
TRBJ2-2,TRBV3-1/TRBV3-2,NA,NA,TGTGCCAGCAGCCAAGTACAGGGTGCCGGGGAGCTGTTTTTT,CASSQVQGAGELFF
TRBJ2-7,TRBV28,NA,NA,TGTGCCAGCAGTTTAGGGGGACACCGAGGGAACGAGCAGTACTTC,CASSLGGHRGNEQYF
TRBJ1-1,TRBV12-3/TRBV12-4,NA,NA,TGTGCCAGCAGTCACTCCGGGGGCGTTGAAGCTTTCTTT,CASSHSGGVEAFF
TRBJ1-4,TRBV6-5,TRBD1,few,TGTGCCAGCAGGACAGGGGGAACGTATGAAAAACTGTTTTTT,CASRTGGTYEKLFF
TRBJ2-7,TRBV5-1,NA,NA,TGCGCCAGCAGCTTGACAGCCGGAAGCTCCTACGGGCAGTACTTC,CASSLTAGSSYGQYF
TRBJ1-2,TRBV28,NA,NA,TGTGCCAGCAGTTTATATGGGTTCTATGGCTACACCTTC,CASSLYGFYGYTF
TRBJ1-2,TRBV6-5,NA,NA,TGTGCCAGCAGTCAGAGGGGGAGGTATGGCTACACCTTC,CASSQRGRYGYTF
TRBJ2-5,TRBV30,NA,NA,TGTGCCGGAACTGGGGGAGGTCTAGAGACCCAGTACTTC,CAGTGGGLETQYF
TRBJ1-5,TRBV19,NA,NA,TGTGCCAGTAATCAACGGGCAGGTCAACAGCCCCAGCATTTT,CASNQRAGQQPQHF
TRBJ2-7,TRBV7-9,TRBD2,once,TGTGCCAGCACAAGTTCTAGCGGGAGGGCCGTCTACGAGCAGTACTTC,CASTSSSGRAVYEQYF
TRBJ1-6,TRBV13,NA,NA,TGTGCCAGCAGCTTAGGCCCGAGCTATAATTCACCCCTCCACTTT,CASSLGPSYNSPLHF
TRBJ1-1,TRBV3-1/TRBV3-2,TRBD1,NA,TGTGCCAGCCTCGACAGGGTTGGGACTGAAGCTTTCTTT,CASLDRVGTEAFF
TRBJ2-3,TRBV12-1,NA,NA,TGTGCCAGCAAGACCGGTGGGTGCGGGGGTTCATATGATACGCAGTATTTT,CASKTGGCGGSYDTQYF
TRBJ1-2,TRBV20-1,NA,NA,TGCAAACCCGGGGGGGGCTATGGCTACACCTTC,CKPGGGYGYTF
TRBJ2-3,TRBV9,NA,once,TGTGCCAGCAGCGTAGGAACGATGGACTACACAGATACGCAGTATTTT,CASSVGTMDYTDTQYF